This TCR beta chain was sequenced during a study of PD-1 blockade in classical Hodgkin lymphoma. Study in general: Patients were dosed intravenously with nivolumab at 3 mg/kg every 2 weeks.

The CDR3 contains 10 residues. V dropped 5 bases and J dropped 5 bases, with 3 bases sitting between them. Germline V gene data show CDR1 as SEHNR and CDR2 as FQNEAQ (reference sequence). Repertoires were generated with immunoSEQ multiplex PCR, while TCRdb's copy carries only in-frame clones and drops some. The sample has approximately 61,000 clones, 80% to 90% seen once. Autologous stem cell transplantation was followed by relapse in every patient, and brentuximab vedotin exposure varied. The chain recombines TRBV7-9 with TRBJ2-5, with D unresolved. The source material was peripheral blood mononuclear cells (PBMCs), sampled at baseline. This TCR was sampled from a human donor with classical Hodgkin lymphoma. As DNA, the CDR3 is TGTGCCAGCAGCAGGGAGACCCAGTACTTC. Its translation is CASSRETQYF.